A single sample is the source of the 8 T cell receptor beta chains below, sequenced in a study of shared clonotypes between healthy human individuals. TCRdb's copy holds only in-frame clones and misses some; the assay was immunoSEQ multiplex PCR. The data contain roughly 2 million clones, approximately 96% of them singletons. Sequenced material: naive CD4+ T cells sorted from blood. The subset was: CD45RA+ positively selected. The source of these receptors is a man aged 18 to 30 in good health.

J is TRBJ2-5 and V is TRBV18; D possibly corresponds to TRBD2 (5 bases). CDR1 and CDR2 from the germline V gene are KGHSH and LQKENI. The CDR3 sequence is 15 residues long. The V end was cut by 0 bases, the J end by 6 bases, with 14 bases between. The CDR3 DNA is TGTGCCAGCTCACCACCGGTGGAGGCAATGAAGACCCAGTACTTC. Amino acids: CASSPPVEAMKTQYF.

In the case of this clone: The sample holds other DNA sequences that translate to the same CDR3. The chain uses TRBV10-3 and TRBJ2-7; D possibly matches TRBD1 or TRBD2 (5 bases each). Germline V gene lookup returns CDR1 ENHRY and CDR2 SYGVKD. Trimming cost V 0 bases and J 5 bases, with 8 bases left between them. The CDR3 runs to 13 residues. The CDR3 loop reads CAISESRGDEQYF. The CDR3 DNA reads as TGTGCCATCAGTGAGTCTAGGGGAGACGAGCAGTACTTC.

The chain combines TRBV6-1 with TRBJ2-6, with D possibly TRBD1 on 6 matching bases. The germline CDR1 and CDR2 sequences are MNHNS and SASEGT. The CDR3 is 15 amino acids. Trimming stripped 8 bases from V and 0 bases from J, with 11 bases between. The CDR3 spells CASGQTSSGANVLTF. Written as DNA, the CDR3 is TGTGCCAGCGGACAGACGAGCTCTGGGGCCAACGTCCTGACTTTC.

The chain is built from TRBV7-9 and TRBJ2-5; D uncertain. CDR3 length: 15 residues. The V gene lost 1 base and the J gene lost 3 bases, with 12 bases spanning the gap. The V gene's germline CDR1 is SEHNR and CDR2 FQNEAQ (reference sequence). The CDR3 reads CASSLDLTEKETQYF. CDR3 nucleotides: TGTGCCAGCAGCTTAGACTTGACGGAGAAAGAGACCCAGTACTTC.

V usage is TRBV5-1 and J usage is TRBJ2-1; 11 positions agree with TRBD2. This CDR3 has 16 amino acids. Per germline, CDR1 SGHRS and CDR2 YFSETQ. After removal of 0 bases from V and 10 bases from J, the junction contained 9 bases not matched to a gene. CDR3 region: CASSLERGLAVSEQFF. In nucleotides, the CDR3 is TGCGCCAGCAGCTTGGAAAGGGGACTAGCGGTCTCGGAGCAGTTCTTC.

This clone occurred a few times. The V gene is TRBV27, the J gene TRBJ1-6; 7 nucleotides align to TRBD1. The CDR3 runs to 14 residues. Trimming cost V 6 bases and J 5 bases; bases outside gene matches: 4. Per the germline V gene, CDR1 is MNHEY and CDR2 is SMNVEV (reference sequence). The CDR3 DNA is TGTGCCAGCAGAGGGACAGCCGATAATTCACCCCTCCACTTT. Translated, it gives CASRGTADNSPLHF.

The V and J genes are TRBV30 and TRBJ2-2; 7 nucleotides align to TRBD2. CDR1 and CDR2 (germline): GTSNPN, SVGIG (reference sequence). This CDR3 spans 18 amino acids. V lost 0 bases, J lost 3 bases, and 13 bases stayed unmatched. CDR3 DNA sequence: TGTGCCTGGAGTGTAAAGCTCTGGGAGCGGGATTACACCGGGGAGCTGTTTTTT. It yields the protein CAWSVKLWERDYTGELFF.

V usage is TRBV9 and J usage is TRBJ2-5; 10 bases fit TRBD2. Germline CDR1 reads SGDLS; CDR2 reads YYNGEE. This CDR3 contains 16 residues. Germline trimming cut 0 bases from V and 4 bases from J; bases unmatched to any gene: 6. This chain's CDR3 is CASSVDSGGAGETQYF. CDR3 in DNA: TGTGCCAGCAGCGTAGACAGCGGGGGGGCAGGAGAGACCCAGTACTTC. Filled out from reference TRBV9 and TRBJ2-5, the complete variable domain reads DSGVTQTPKHLITATGQRVTLRCSPRSGDLSVYWYQQSLDQGLQFLIQYYNGEERAKGNILERFSAQQFPDLHSELNLSSLELGDSALYFCASSVDSGGAGETQYFGPGTRLLVL.